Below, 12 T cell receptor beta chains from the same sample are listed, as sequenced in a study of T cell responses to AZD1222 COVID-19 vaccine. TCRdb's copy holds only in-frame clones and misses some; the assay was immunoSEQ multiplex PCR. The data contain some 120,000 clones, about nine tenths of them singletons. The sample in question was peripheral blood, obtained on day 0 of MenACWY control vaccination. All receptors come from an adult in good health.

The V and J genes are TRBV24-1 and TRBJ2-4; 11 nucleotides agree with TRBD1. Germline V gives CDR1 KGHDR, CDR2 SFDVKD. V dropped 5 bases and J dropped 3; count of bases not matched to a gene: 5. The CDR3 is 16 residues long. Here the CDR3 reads CATSGTGGADKNIQYF. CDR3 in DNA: TGTGCCACCAGTGGGACAGGGGGCGCGGACAAAAACATTCAGTACTTC.

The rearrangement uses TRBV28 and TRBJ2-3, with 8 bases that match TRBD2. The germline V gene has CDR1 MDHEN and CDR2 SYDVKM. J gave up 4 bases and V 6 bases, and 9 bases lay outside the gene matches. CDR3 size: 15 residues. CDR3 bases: TGTGCCAGCAGCGAAACCGGGACTAGAGCAGATACGCAGTATTTT. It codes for CASSETGTRADTQYF.

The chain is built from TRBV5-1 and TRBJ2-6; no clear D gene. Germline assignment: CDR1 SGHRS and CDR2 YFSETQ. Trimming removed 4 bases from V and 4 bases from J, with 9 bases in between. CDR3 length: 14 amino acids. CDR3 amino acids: CASSGFAGANVLTF. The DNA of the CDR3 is TGCGCCAGCAGCGGTTTCGCCGGGGCCAACGTCCTGACTTTC.

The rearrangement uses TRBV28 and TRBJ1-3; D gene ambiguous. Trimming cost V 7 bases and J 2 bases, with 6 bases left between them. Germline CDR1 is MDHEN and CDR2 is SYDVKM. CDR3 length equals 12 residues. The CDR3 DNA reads TGTGCCAGCATGTCTACTGGAAACACCATATATTTT. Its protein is CASMSTGNTIYF.

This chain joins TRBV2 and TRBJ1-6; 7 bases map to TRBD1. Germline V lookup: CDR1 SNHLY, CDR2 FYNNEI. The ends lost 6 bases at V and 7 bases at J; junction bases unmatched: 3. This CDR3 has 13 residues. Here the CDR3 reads CASRGTANSPLHF. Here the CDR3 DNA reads TGTGCCAGCAGAGGGACAGCCAATTCACCCCTCCACTTT. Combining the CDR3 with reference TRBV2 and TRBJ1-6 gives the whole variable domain EPEVTQTPSHQVTQMGQEVILRCVPISNHLYFYWYRQILGQKVEFLVSFYNNEISEKSEIFDDQFSVERPDGSNFTLKIRSTKLEDSAMYFCASRGTANSPLHFGNGTRLTVT.

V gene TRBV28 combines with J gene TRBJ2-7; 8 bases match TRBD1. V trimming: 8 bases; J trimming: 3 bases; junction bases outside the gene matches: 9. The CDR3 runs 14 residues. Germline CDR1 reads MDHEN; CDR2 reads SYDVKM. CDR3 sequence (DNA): TGTGCCAGCGCCCCGACAGGGGCCTACTACGAGCAGTACTTC. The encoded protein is CASAPTGAYYEQYF.

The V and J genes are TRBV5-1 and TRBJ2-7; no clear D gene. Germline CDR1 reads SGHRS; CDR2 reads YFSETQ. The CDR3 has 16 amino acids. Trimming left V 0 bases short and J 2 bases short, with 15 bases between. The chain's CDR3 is CASSLDSGGRAYEQYF. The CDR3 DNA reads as TGCGCCAGCAGCTTGGACTCGGGCGGCAGAGCCTACGAGCAGTACTTC.

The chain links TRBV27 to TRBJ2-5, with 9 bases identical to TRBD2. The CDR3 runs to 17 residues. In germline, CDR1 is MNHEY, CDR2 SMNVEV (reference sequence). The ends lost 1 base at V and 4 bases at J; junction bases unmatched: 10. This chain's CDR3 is CASSLYGLAGRGETQYF. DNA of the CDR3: TGTGCCAGCAGTTTATATGGCCTAGCGGGAAGAGGAGAGACCCAGTACTTC.

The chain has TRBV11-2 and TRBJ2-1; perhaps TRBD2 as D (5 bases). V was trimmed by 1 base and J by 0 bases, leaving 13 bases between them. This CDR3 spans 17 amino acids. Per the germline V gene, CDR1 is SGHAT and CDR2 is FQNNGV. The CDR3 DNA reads TGTGCCAGCAGCTTAGCGGTGCGGGTGGGCTCCTACAATGAGCAGTTCTTC. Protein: CASSLAVRVGSYNEQFF.

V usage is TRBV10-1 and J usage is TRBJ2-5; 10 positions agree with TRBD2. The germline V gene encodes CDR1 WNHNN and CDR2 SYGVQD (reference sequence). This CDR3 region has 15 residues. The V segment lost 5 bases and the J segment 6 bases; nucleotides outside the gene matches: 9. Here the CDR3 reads CASSLSSGSTKTQYF. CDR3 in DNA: TGCGCCAGCAGTCTCTCTAGCGGGAGCACGAAGACCCAGTACTTC.

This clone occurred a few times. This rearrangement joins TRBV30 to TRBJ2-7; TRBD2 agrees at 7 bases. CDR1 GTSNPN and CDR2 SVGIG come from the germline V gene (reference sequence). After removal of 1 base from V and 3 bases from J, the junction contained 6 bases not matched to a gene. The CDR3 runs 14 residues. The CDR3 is CAWSGTSLRYEQYF. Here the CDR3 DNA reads TGTGCCTGGAGTGGGACTAGTTTACGCTACGAGCAGTACTTC.

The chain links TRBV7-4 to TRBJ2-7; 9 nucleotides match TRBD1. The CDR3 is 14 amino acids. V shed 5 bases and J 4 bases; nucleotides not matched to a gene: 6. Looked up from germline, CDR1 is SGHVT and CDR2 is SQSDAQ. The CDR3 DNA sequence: TGTGCCAGCAGCACTCGGACAGGGGCGTACGAGCAGTACTTC. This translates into CASSTRTGAYEQYF.